These 6 T cell receptor beta chains share one sample of origin, sequenced in a study of early T cells in non-severe SARS-CoV-2 infection. TCRdb fed the 5' RACE reads into MiXCR, producing one record per CDR3 protein. Of about 48,000 distinct CDR3 sequences listed, about 7.8% were seen once; the top ten hold around 6.1%. Sequencing used whole blood. These TCRs come from an adult who was a healthcare worker with PCR-confirmed SARS-CoV-2 infection or an uninfected control (not recorded which).

This clonotype was seen many times. The V call is TRBV13, the J call TRBJ2-2, with D perhaps TRBD1 or TRBD2 (7 bases each). With 5 bases removed from V and 0 bases from J, the gap between germline ends came to 13 bases. Per the germline V gene, CDR1 is PRHDT and CDR2 is FYEKMQ (reference sequence). This CDR3 spans 16 amino acids. CDR3 region: CASSPGGTANTGELFF. For the CDR3, the DNA is TGTGCCAGCAGCCCCGGGGGGACAGCGAACACCGGGGAGCTGTTTTTT.

This clonotype was counted at least ten times. The chain combines TRBV3-1 with TRBJ2-3; D is unclear. The CDR3 contains 12 residues. CDR1 is LGHDT and CDR2 is YNNKEL in the germline V gene (reference sequence). V lost 1 base, J lost 4 bases, and 3 bases lay in between. The CDR3 loop reads CASSQVPDTQYF. For the CDR3, the DNA is TGTGCCAGCAGCCAAGTACCAGATACGCAGTATTTT.

This clonotype appeared a few times. The chain is built from TRBV20-1 and TRBJ1-1; the match to TRBD1 covers 8 bases. In germline, CDR1 is DFQATT, CDR2 SNEGSKA (reference sequence). J was trimmed by 0 bases and V by 0 bases; bases with no gene match: 6. This CDR3 is built from 16 residues. This chain's CDR3 is CSARDQRTGMNTEAFF. The CDR3 bases are TGCAGTGCTAGAGATCAACGGACAGGGATGAACACTGAAGCTTTCTTT.

This chain connects TRBV24-1 to TRBJ2-7; D perhaps matches TRBD2 (5 bases). Germline V lookup: CDR1 KGHDR, CDR2 SFDVKD. CDR3 length: 14 residues. V was shortened by 9 bases and J by 0 bases, with 14 bases between the two germline ends. CDR3 loop: CATSAGINSYEQYF. The DNA of the CDR3 is TGTGCCACCTCCGCCGGGATAAACTCCTACGAGCAGTACTTC.

In this sample, this clonotype turned up a few times. The chain combines TRBV19 with TRBJ1-2, with D unresolved. The V gene lost 3 bases and the J gene lost 6 bases, with 8 bases spanning the gap. Germline CDR1 and CDR2: LNHDA and SQIVND (reference sequence). The CDR3 covers 12 residues. In DNA form, the CDR3 reads TGTGCCAGTAGTATCTATGGGAATGGCTACACCTTC. Translated: CASSIYGNGYTF.

This clonotype was seen a handful of times. This chain links TRBV19 with TRBJ2-6; D ambiguous. The CDR3 contains 13 residues. The ends were cut back, 7 bases at V and 0 bases at J, with 4 bases in the middle. Germline CDR1 LNHDA, CDR2 SQIVND (reference sequence). The CDR3 coding sequence is TGTGCCAGTACCGTCTCTGGGGCCAACGTCCTGACTTTC. It specifies CASTVSGANVLTF.